A selection of T cell receptor beta chains follows, all from one sample in a study of monozygotic twins with inflammatory bowel disease. After re-calling the 5' RACE reads, TCRdb lists one entry per CDR3 protein, DNA absent. Its table lists roughly 330,000 distinct CDR3 sequences. The material sequenced was blood. These receptors were collected from a human donor with ulcerative colitis or Crohn's disease, or a healthy co-twin of an affected twin (not recorded which). The CDR3 runs from the conserved cysteine through the conserved F or W. Each record gives: V gene, J gene, CDR3 protein.

V: TRBV6-1
J: TRBJ2-2
CDR3: CASSGRDRGHGELFF

V: TRBV7-3
J: TRBJ2-1
CDR3: CASSLTENEQFF

V: TRBV10-3
J: TRBJ2-1
CDR3: CAISESRDNNEQFF

V: TRBV29-1
J: TRBJ2-7
CDR3: CSVSDGEGYEQYF

V: TRBV5-1
J: TRBJ2-7
CDR3: CASSLDTRDEQYF

V: TRBV7-3
J: TRBJ2-5
CDR3: CASSFLEASPETQYF

V: TRBV7-2
J: TRBJ2-7
CDR3: CASSPTRTGEQYF

V: TRBV5-6
J: TRBJ2-3
CDR3: CASSLELAGGSSTDTQYF

V: TRBV7-6
J: TRBJ2-3
CDR3: CASSLGGWGTATDTQYF

V: TRBV4-1
J: TRBJ1-1
CDR3: CASSQDGQGRTEAFF

V: TRBV5-1
J: TRBJ1-2
CDR3: CASSPSTSGSPGANYGYTF

V: TRBV6-2/TRBV6-3
J: TRBJ1-2
CDR3: CASTESRGTYGYTF

V: TRBV7-9
J: TRBJ2-6
CDR3: CASSFNGPGANVLTF

V: TRBV28
J: TRBJ2-7
CDR3: CASSLAARNYEQYF

V: TRBV12-3/TRBV12-4
J: TRBJ2-7
CDR3: CASKSETGTAYF

V: TRBV7-9
J: TRBJ2-7
CDR3: CASSLATFTYEQYF

V: TRBV6-2/TRBV6-3
J: TRBJ2-1
CDR3: CASSPGTGRQFF

V: TRBV19
J: TRBJ2-4
CDR3: CASSIGAPGAKNIQYF

V: TRBV12-3/TRBV12-4
J: TRBJ2-1
CDR3: CASSPAGGSYNEQFF

V: TRBV4-1
J: TRBJ2-1
CDR3: CASSPVERTGGSYNEQFF

V: TRBV27
J: TRBJ2-3
CDR3: CASSLEGTAPQYF

V: TRBV20-1
J: TRBJ1-5
CDR3: CSARDGAGQPNQPQHF

V: TRBV20-1
J: TRBJ1-3
CDR3: CSAREGADRNTIYF

V: TRBV5-1
J: TRBJ2-7
CDR3: CASSLGAGSRSSYEQYF